These 6 T cell receptor beta chains were all obtained from the same sample, sequenced in a study of T cell responses to AZD1222 COVID-19 vaccine. Generated by immunoSEQ multiplex PCR, the TCRdb table keeps only in-frame clones and is missing some. The data hold roughly 180,000 clones, with about 90% observed a single time. The input for sequencing was peripheral blood, taken on day 0 of MenACWY control vaccination. These receptor sequences come from an adult in good health.

With regard to this clone: Other DNA variants within this sample encode the same CDR3. The chain has TRBV5-1 and TRBJ2-7; 8 positions agree with TRBD2. CDR3 size: 12 residues. Per germline, CDR1 SGHRS and CDR2 YFSETQ. V shed 7 bases, J shed 4 bases, and the junction held 4 bases outside the gene matches. In DNA, the CDR3 is TGCGCCAGCTCCGGGGGGGGATACGAGCAGTACTTC. It yields the protein CASSGGGYEQYF.

The J gene is TRBJ2-3, the V gene TRBV5-4; D is unresolved. V was trimmed by 4 bases and J by 2 bases, leaving 8 bases between them. The CDR3 length is 13 residues. CDR1 SGHNT and CDR2 YYREEE come from the germline V gene (reference sequence). Here the CDR3 reads CASSQPNTDTQYF. The CDR3 bases are TGTGCCAGCAGCCAACCCAACACAGATACGCAGTATTTT. The full variable domain, its missing parts supplied by reference TRBV5-4 and TRBJ2-3, is ETGVTQSPTHLIKTRGQQVTLRCSSQSGHNTVSWYQQALGQGPQFIFQYYREEENGRGNFPPRFSGLQFPNYSSELNVNALELDDSALYLCASSQPNTDTQYFGPGTRLTVL.

This chain connects TRBV19 to TRBJ2-7, with TRBD1 matching 7 bases. The CDR3 length is 14 residues. Trimming took 6 bases from V and 2 from J; bases not matched to a gene: 7. The germline V gene has CDR1 LNHDA and CDR2 SQIVND (reference sequence). The CDR3 DNA reads TGTGCCAGTAGACAGGGGCTCGGACCCTACGAGCAGTACTTC. The encoded protein is CASRQGLGPYEQYF.

This clone was observed a few times. The chain employs TRBV15 and TRBJ2-7; 10 bases map to TRBD2. Germline V gives CDR1 LNHNV, CDR2 YYDKDF (reference sequence). The V and J ends lost 5 bases and 0 bases, in that order; junction bases with no gene match: 4. The CDR3 length is 15 residues. The CDR3 protein is CATSRGLAFSYEQYF. CDR3 DNA sequence: TGTGCCACCAGCCGGGGACTAGCGTTCTCCTACGAGCAGTACTTC.

This clone was detected once. This chain uses TRBV7-9 with TRBJ2-7, with D perhaps given as TRBD1 or TRBD2 (6 bases each). CDR1 is SEHNR, CDR2 FQNEAQ, per germline (reference sequence). CDR3 length: 14 amino acids. The V end lost 2 bases, the J end lost 2 bases, and 10 bases lay between the germline ends. The CDR3 coding sequence is TGTGCCAGCAGCTTACAGGGGAGGCCCTACGAGCAGTACTTC. Translation gives CASSLQGRPYEQYF. The full variable domain, rest sourced from reference TRBV7-9 and TRBJ2-7, is DTGVSQNPRHKITKRGQNVTFRCDPISEHNRLYWYRQTLGQGPEFLTYFQNEAQLEKSRLLSDRFSAERPKGSFSTLEIQRTEQGDSAMYLCASSLQGRPYEQYFGPGTRLTVT.

V usage is TRBV2 and J usage is TRBJ2-2, with TRBD2 matching 9 bases. Germline V gives CDR1 SNHLY, CDR2 FYNNEI. CDR3 length: 16 residues. The V and J ends lost 8 bases and 7 bases, in that order; junction bases with no gene match: 14. CDR3 nucleotide sequence: TGTGCCAGCGCCCAAAGAGGGCGGGAGGGGAACGGGGAGCTGTTTTTT. Its translation is CASAQRGREGNGELFF.